Each of the 5 T cell receptor beta chains below was sequenced from the same sample in a study of cytomegalovirus exposure and HLA in healthy donors. Measured with immunoSEQ multiplex PCR; TCRdb has only the in-frame clones, and not every one. The profile covers some 170,000 clones, with less than 90% appearing a single time and 2% to 2.5% taken by the ten largest. The sample consisted of PBMCs. The receptor source for this set is a young woman in good health and CMV-seronegative.

This sequence joins TRBV6-1 and TRBJ1-3; D gene uncertain. This CDR3 is built from 16 residues. CDR1 is MNHNS, CDR2 SASEGT, per germline. Deletions cut 1 base from V and 2 bases from J, with 12 bases between. Written as DNA, the CDR3 is TGTGCCAGCAGTGAAGACTGGCGGCTTCCTGGAAACACCATATATTTT. Amino acids: CASSEDWRLPGNTIYF.

The genes are TRBV4-1 and TRBJ2-7; TRBD1 matches 9 bases. CDR1 and CDR2 (germline): MGHRA, YSYEKL. This CDR3 region has 17 residues. With V trimmed by 4 bases and J by 5 bases, 15 bases remained unmatched. DNA for the CDR3: TGCGCCAGCAGCCCGCGACCTCCGGGACAGGGCATCAACGAGCAGTACTTC. This sequence encodes CASSPRPPGQGINEQYF.

The chain couples TRBV5-1 to TRBJ2-7; TRBD1 aligns across 8 bases. The germline V gene has CDR1 SGHRS and CDR2 YFSETQ. The CDR3 sequence is 15 residues long. Losses at the gene ends were 1 base for V and 2 bases for J; bases not matched to a gene: 5. CDR3 sequence (DNA): TGCGCCAGCAGCTTGTTGGGGACAGGACCCTACGAGCAGTACTTC. This codes for CASSLLGTGPYEQYF.

J is TRBJ1-3 and V is TRBV9; 7 bases match TRBD1. Germline CDR1 is SGDLS and CDR2 is YYNGEE. The CDR3 runs 16 residues. Unmatched junction bases numbered 9, after V lost 2 bases and J lost 4 bases. The CDR3 nucleotides read TGTGCCAGCAGCGTTTCTGGACAGGTGGAAGGAAACACCATATATTTT. Amino acids: CASSVSGQVEGNTIYF.

The chain combines TRBV29-1 with TRBJ2-3; D might be TRBD1 (6 bases). Trimming pared 0 bases from V and 5 bases from J, leaving 9 bases between. This CDR3 is 13 amino acids long. The germline V gene encodes CDR1 SQVTM and CDR2 ANQGSEA. The CDR3 DNA is TGCAGCGTTGAAGAGGGGGCGGGAGATACGCAGTATTTT. It codes for CSVEEGAGDTQYF.